The 31 T cell receptor beta chains presented below share a single source sample, sequenced in a study of T cells after yellow fever vaccination. TCRdb recomputed calls from the 5' RACE reads with MiXCR, one row per CDR3 protein. This table holds some 69,000 distinct CDR3 sequences, 5% to 6.5% found once. The source material was CD4+ T cells sorted from PBMCs, sampled less than 16 days after the first yellow fever vaccination. The receptors were sampled from a man in his late teens or twenties who received the YFV17D yellow fever vaccine.

This clonotype was seen many times. V and J are TRBV5-5 and TRBJ1-1; D call uncertain. Looked up from germline, CDR1 is SGHKS and CDR2 is YYEKEE (reference sequence). The CDR3 loop spans 13 amino acids. Between the trimmed V and J ends, which lost 2 bases and 11 bases, there was a span of 16 bases. Here the CDR3 reads CASSFPGMGDAFF. The CDR3 DNA is TGTGCCAGCAGCTTCCCGGGTATGGGTGACGCTTTCTTT.

This clonotype was seen ten or more times. The chain combines TRBV5-1 with TRBJ1-3; D is undetermined. In germline, CDR1 is SGHRS, CDR2 YFSETQ. The CDR3 has 14 residues. Between the trimmed V and J ends, which lost 0 bases and 2 bases, there was a span of 6 bases. The CDR3: CASSLVPAGNTIYF. CDR3 DNA sequence: TGCGCCAGCAGCTTGGTACCTGCTGGAAACACCATATATTTT. Using reference TRBV5-1 and TRBJ1-3 for the parts outside the CDR3, the full variable domain is KAGVTQTPRYLIKTRGQQVTLSCSPISGHRSVSWYQQTPGQGLQFLFEYFSETQRNKGNFPGRFSGRQFSNSRSEMNVSTLELGDSALYLCASSLVPAGNTIYFGEGSWLTVV.

This clonotype was seen ten or more times. V gene TRBV29-1 combines with J gene TRBJ2-2; the D gene could be TRBD1 or TRBD2 (5 bases each). Trimming removed 6 bases from V and 6 bases from J, with 11 bases in between. The CDR3 has 12 amino acids. Germline CDR1 and CDR2: SQVTM and ANQGSEA. The CDR3 nucleotides read TGCAGCGTGGAGGTGACAGCCGGGGAGCTGTTTTTT. This gives the protein CSVEVTAGELFF.

This clonotype was picked up many times. The V gene is TRBV5-6, the J gene TRBJ2-7; D uncertain. V was shortened by 4 bases and J by 3 bases, with 8 bases between the two germline ends. The CDR3 has 12 residues. The germline V gene has CDR1 SGHDT and CDR2 YYEEEE. In DNA, the CDR3 is TGTGCCAGCAGCCCGGTCCGCTACGAGCAGTACGTC. As protein: CASSPVRYEQYV.

At least ten counts were recorded for this clonotype. The chain is built from TRBV12-3 or TRBV12-4 and TRBJ2-1; tentatively, D is TRBD1 (5 bases). This CDR3 comprises 13 residues. V was trimmed by 3 bases and J by 6 bases, leaving 9 bases between them. CDR3 sequence (DNA): TGTGCCAGCAGTTTTCGACAGTTCAATGAGCAGTTCTTC. Encoded protein: CASSFRQFNEQFF.

This clonotype was counted many times. This chain links TRBV9 with TRBJ1-4; a possible D gene is TRBD1 (5 bases). The germline CDR1 and CDR2 sequences are SGDLS and YYNGEE. Trimming left V 4 bases short and J 3 bases short, with 7 bases between. The CDR3 extends over 13 amino acids. This CDR3 reads CASSPGPNEKLFF. The CDR3 DNA is TGTGCCAGCAGCCCGGGGCCTAATGAAAAACTGTTTTTT. The full variable domain, completed using reference TRBV9 and TRBJ1-4, is DSGVTQTPKHLITATGQRVTLRCSPRSGDLSVYWYQQSLDQGLQFLIQYYNGEERAKGNILERFSAQQFPDLHSELNLSSLELGDSALYFCASSPGPNEKLFFGSGTQLSVL.

At least ten counts were recorded for this clonotype. The chain combines TRBV4-2 with TRBJ2-5; TRBD1 matches 7 bases. CDR1 and CDR2 from the germline V gene are LGHNA and YNFKEQ. The V segment lost 0 bases and the J segment 5 bases; nucleotides outside the gene matches: 6. The CDR3 is 15 amino acids. The CDR3 DNA is TGTGCCAGCAGCCAAGATCGCCAGGGGGATGAGACCCAGTACTTC. This translates into CASSQDRQGDETQYF.

This clonotype was picked up many times. This rearrangement joins TRBV12-3 or TRBV12-4 to TRBJ1-4; TRBD1 matches 9 bases. The CDR3 is made up of 15 amino acids. The J segment lost 5 bases and the V segment lost 6 bases, leaving 7 bases of the junction unmatched. The chain's CDR3 is CASSPGDRENEKLFF. In DNA form, the CDR3 reads TGTGCCAGCAGCCCTGGGGACAGGGAAAATGAAAAACTGTTTTTT.

There are many counts of this clonotype. The J gene is TRBJ2-1, the V gene TRBV9; D call uncertain. Trimming pared 0 bases from V and 0 bases from J, leaving 7 bases between. The CDR3 sequence is 15 residues long. Germline CDR1 SGDLS, CDR2 YYNGEE. CDR3 sequence: CASSVVGGSYNEQFF. The CDR3 bases are TGTGCCAGCAGCGTAGTGGGTGGCTCCTACAATGAGCAGTTCTTC. Variable domain in full (rest from reference TRBV9 and TRBJ2-1): DSGVTQTPKHLITATGQRVTLRCSPRSGDLSVYWYQQSLDQGLQFLIQYYNGEERAKGNILERFSAQQFPDLHSELNLSSLELGDSALYFCASSVVGGSYNEQFFGPGTRLTVL.

In this sample, this clonotype turned up many times. The rearrangement links TRBV12-3 or TRBV12-4 to TRBJ1-4; D unresolved. V was shortened by 1 base and J by 1 base, with 4 bases between the two germline ends. The CDR3 extends over 14 amino acids. The CDR3 protein is CASSLGGTNEKLFF. DNA for the CDR3: TGTGCCAGCAGTTTAGGGGGAACTAATGAAAAACTGTTTTTT.

This clonotype was picked up many times. This chain connects TRBV5-1 to TRBJ2-3; perhaps TRBD1 as D (6 bases). The V end was cut by 6 bases, the J end by 2 bases, with 22 bases between. The germline gives CDR1 SGHRS, CDR2 YFSETQ. This CDR3 is 17 amino acids long. As DNA, the CDR3 is TGCGCCAGCACGCTTGGGATATCGGGACACTCCACAGATACGCAGTATTTT. Its protein product is CASTLGISGHSTDTQYF.

A word on this clonotype: A read error may explain this, as a much larger clone is one base away. The chain has TRBV4-3 and TRBJ2-6, with TRBD1 matching over 9 bases. Per the germline V gene, CDR1 is LGHNA and CDR2 is YSLEER. The CDR3 consists of 17 residues. J was trimmed by 2 bases and V by 4 bases; bases with no gene match: 6. The CDR3 DNA sequence: TGCGCCAGCAGCCCTGGGACAGGGATGGCTGGGGCCAACGTCCTGACTTTC. As protein: CASSPGTGMAGANVLTF.

This clonotype was seen at least ten times. The chain joins TRBV18 to TRBJ2-7, with a possible D match to TRBD1 (5 bases). CDR1 is KGHSH, CDR2 LQKENI, per germline. The CDR3 consists of 14 residues. The V end lost 1 base, the J end lost 2 bases, and 9 bases lay between the germline ends. CDR3 sequence: CASSPLQDPYEQYF. CDR3 DNA sequence: TGTGCCAGCTCACCACTACAGGACCCCTACGAGCAGTACTTC. Together with reference TRBV18 and TRBJ2-7, the CDR3 gives the full variable domain: NAGVMQNPRHLVRRRGQEARLRCSPMKGHSHVYWYRQLPEEGLKFMVYLQKENIIDESGMPKERFSAEFPKEGPSILRIQQVVRGDSAAYFCASSPLQDPYEQYFGPGTRLTVT.

Ten or more counts support this clonotype. The chain couples TRBV18 to TRBJ2-1; D may be TRBD1 or TRBD2 (5 bases each). From germline, CDR1 is KGHSH and CDR2 LQKENI. Trimming removed 4 bases at V and 6 bases at J, with 22 bases between. The CDR3 has 17 residues. CDR3 amino acids: CASSQSEARGRSNEQFF. CDR3 coding DNA: TGTGCCAGCTCACAGAGTGAGGCGAGGGGACGGAGCAATGAGCAGTTCTTC.

This clonotype has ten or more counts. This chain joins TRBV5-1 and TRBJ2-5, with 7 bases matching TRBD1. From germline, CDR1 is SGHRS and CDR2 YFSETQ. The length of the CDR3 is 14 residues. V gave up 2 bases and J gave up 3 bases; unmatched junction bases: 4. Here the CDR3 reads CASSFGTAEETQYF. CDR3 DNA: TGCGCCAGCAGCTTCGGGACAGCCGAAGAGACCCAGTACTTC.

This clonotype was detected ten times or more. This sequence joins TRBV19 and TRBJ2-2; 8 nucleotides line up with TRBD1. Looked up from germline, CDR1 is LNHDA and CDR2 is SQIVND (reference sequence). The V segment lost 9 bases and the J segment 5 bases; nucleotides outside the gene matches: 5. The CDR3 covers 13 residues. The chain's CDR3 is CASSQGGTGELFF. The CDR3 nucleotides are TGTGCCAGCTCACAGGGGGGAACCGGGGAGCTGTTTTTT.

In its sample, this clonotype was seen many times. The CDR3 is CSASVGTVPPFEQYF. For the CDR3, the DNA is TGCAGTGCTAGTGTGGGGACAGTCCCCCCGTTCGAGCAGTACTTC. This chain joins TRBV20-1 and TRBJ2-7, with 7 bases identical to TRBD1. This CDR3 has 15 residues. The germline V gene encodes CDR1 DFQATT and CDR2 SNEGSKA (reference sequence). Losses at the gene ends were 3 bases for V and 6 bases for J; bases not matched to a gene: 14.

This chain uses TRBV6-5 with TRBJ2-5, with TRBD2 identical over 8 bases. CDR1 is MNHEY, CDR2 SVGAGI, per germline. The length of the CDR3 is 15 residues. After removal of 2 bases from V and 8 bases from J, the junction contained 10 bases not matched to a gene. The CDR3 is CASSYLGSGVDTQYF. CDR3 sequence (DNA): TGTGCCAGCAGTTACCTCGGTAGCGGGGTGGACACCCAGTACTTC.

Ten or more counts support this clonotype. The chain couples TRBV7-9 to TRBJ2-3; D is perhaps TRBD1 (5 bases). Trimming removed 6 bases at V and 0 bases at J, with 10 bases between. This CDR3 has 14 amino acids. Per the germline V gene, CDR1 is SEHNR and CDR2 is FQNEAQ (reference sequence). Written as DNA, the CDR3 is TGTGCCAGCAGGTACCGACAGAGCACAGATACGCAGTATTTT. As protein: CASRYRQSTDTQYF.

This clonotype was found many times. The J gene is TRBJ2-6, the V gene TRBV9; no reliable D call. The length of the CDR3 is 15 residues. V was cut by 0 bases and J by 2 bases, with 6 bases left in between. CDR1 and CDR2 (germline): SGDLS, YYNGEE. The CDR3 loop reads CASSVGGTGANVLTF. CDR3 sequence (DNA): TGTGCCAGCAGCGTAGGGGGAACTGGGGCCAACGTCCTGACTTTC.

The sample holds a few counts of this clonotype. This sequence joins TRBV5-4 and TRBJ2-3; D may be TRBD2 (7 bases). Germline V gives CDR1 SGHNT, CDR2 YYREEE (reference sequence). CDR3 length equals 16 residues. V lost 4 bases to trimming and J lost 2 bases, with 17 bases between them. CDR3 sequence (DNA): TGTGCCAGCAGCCCAACGGGGGGCCGACCCACAGATACGCAGTATTTT. This sequence encodes CASSPTGGRPTDTQYF.

This clonotype appeared many times. This chain uses TRBV3-1 with TRBJ2-7; TRBD1 matches at 11 bases. The V and J ends lost 5 bases and 8 bases, in that order; junction bases with no gene match: 11. The CDR3 contains 15 residues. Germline V lookup: CDR1 LGHDT, CDR2 YNNKEL (reference sequence). CDR3 in DNA: TGTGCCAGCAGCTTCTCGGACAGGGGGCGTAAGCAGCAGTACTTC. Encoded protein: CASSFSDRGRKQQYF.

In its sample, this clonotype was seen many times. The chain is built from TRBV18 and TRBJ2-3; D unclear. From germline, CDR1 is KGHSH and CDR2 LQKENI. The length of the CDR3 is 14 residues. The V and J ends lost 2 bases and 1 base respectively, with 7 bases between them. The CDR3 DNA reads TGTGCCAGCTCACCAGCAGGCGGCACAGATACGCAGTATTTT. Its protein product is CASSPAGGTDTQYF.

This clonotype was seen repeatedly, ten times or more. V gene TRBV7-3 combines with J gene TRBJ1-4, with D possibly TRBD1 on 6 matching bases. This CDR3 comprises 15 residues. Germline V CDR1 and CDR2: SGHTA, FQGTGA. V lost 5 bases and J 4 bases, leaving 14 bases between the germline ends. CDR3 loop: CASSPGHGDNEKLFF. CDR3 bases: TGTGCCAGCAGCCCGGGACATGGCGATAATGAAAAACTGTTTTTT.

This clonotype was seen repeatedly, ten times or more. Here the CDR3 reads CAISDRDRDTEAFF. The DNA for the CDR3 is TGTGCCATCAGTGACCGAGACAGAGACACTGAAGCTTTCTTT. The chain uses TRBV10-3 and TRBJ1-1, with D possibly being TRBD1 (5 bases). Per the germline V gene, CDR1 is ENHRY and CDR2 is SYGVKD. The V gene lost 3 bases and the J gene lost 3 bases, with 11 bases spanning the gap. This CDR3 is 14 amino acids long.

This clonotype was seen at least ten times. V usage is TRBV11-2 and J usage is TRBJ2-2; D gene uncertain. The CDR3 extends over 13 amino acids. The germline V and J ends were trimmed by 5 bases and 4 bases, with 8 bases remaining between them. Germline CDR1 SGHAT, CDR2 FQNNGV. CDR3 in amino acids: CASSPLGTGELFF. In DNA, the CDR3 is TGTGCCAGCAGCCCCCTTGGCACCGGGGAGCTGTTTTTT.

This clonotype was recorded many times. This sequence joins TRBV20-1 and TRBJ2-5; TRBD2 is a possible D gene (7 bases). V dropped 2 bases and J dropped 4 bases, with 26 bases sitting between them. This CDR3 is built from 18 residues. The germline V gene encodes CDR1 DFQATT and CDR2 SNEGSKA (reference sequence). The chain's CDR3 is CSARSKGGTRGAGETQYF. CDR3 DNA sequence: TGCAGTGCTAGATCTAAGGGGGGGACCCGGGGGGCCGGAGAGACCCAGTACTTC.

The sample holds many counts of this clonotype. The chain joins TRBV5-1 to TRBJ2-7; 7 bases are shared with TRBD1. The V gene end was trimmed by 4 bases and the J gene end by 1 base; junction bases not matched to a gene: 8. Germline lookup yields CDR1 SGHRS and CDR2 YFSETQ. The CDR3 spans 15 residues. The CDR3: CASSMTGLRSYEQYF. DNA for the CDR3: TGCGCCAGCAGCATGACAGGGCTAAGGTCCTACGAGCAGTACTTC.

In this sample, this clonotype turned up many times. For the CDR3, the DNA is TGTGCCAGCAGCTTATACCCAGACCGTTCAGGAACGCAGTATTTT. The encoded protein is CASSLYPDRSGTQYF. The chain employs TRBV7-3 and TRBJ2-3; D gene ambiguous. Trimming left V 2 bases short and J 9 bases short, with 18 bases between. This CDR3 spans 15 amino acids. Germline V gene sequence: CDR1 SGHTA, CDR2 FQGTGA.

V gene TRBV11-3 combines with J gene TRBJ2-7; D perhaps matches TRBD1 (6 bases). With 5 bases removed from V and 3 bases from J, the gap between germline ends came to 14 bases. This CDR3 has 14 amino acids. Germline V gives CDR1 SGHNT, CDR2 YENEEA. CDR3 DNA: TGTGCCAGCAGCCGTAGACAGGAAGACTACGAGCAGTACTTC. It is translated as CASSRRQEDYEQYF.

This clonotype was observed at least ten times. J is TRBJ1-5 and V is TRBV10-3, with 8 nucleotides matching TRBD1. Germline lookup yields CDR1 ENHRY and CDR2 SYGVKD. The CDR3 has 13 residues. The ends lost 9 bases at V and 6 bases at J; junction bases unmatched: 7. The CDR3 sequence is CAIRTGIGQPQHF. The CDR3 DNA reads TGTGCCATAAGGACAGGGATTGGTCAGCCCCAGCATTTT.